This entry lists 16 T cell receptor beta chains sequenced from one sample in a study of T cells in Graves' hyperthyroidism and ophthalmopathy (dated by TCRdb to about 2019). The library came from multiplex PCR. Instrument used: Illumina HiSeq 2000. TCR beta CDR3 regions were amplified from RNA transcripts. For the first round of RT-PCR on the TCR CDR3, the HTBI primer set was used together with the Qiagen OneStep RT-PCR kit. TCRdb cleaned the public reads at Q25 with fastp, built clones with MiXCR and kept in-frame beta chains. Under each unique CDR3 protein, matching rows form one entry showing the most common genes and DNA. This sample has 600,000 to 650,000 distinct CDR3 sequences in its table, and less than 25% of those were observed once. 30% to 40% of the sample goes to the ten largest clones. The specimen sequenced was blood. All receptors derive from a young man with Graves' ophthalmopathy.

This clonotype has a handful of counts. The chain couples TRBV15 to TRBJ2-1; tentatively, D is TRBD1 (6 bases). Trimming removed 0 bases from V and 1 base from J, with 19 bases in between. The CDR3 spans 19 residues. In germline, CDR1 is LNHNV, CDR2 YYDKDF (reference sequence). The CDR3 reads CATSRDLRGLRGSYNEQFF. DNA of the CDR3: TGTGCCACCAGCAGAGATCTTCGGGGCCTCAGGGGTTCCTACAATGAGCAGTTCTTC.

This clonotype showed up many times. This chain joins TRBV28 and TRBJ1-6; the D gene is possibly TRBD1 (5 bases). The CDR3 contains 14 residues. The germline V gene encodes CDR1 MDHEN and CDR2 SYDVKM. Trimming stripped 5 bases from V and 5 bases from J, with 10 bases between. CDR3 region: CASSPPGHNSPLHF. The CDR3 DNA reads TGTGCCAGCAGTCCCCCGGGACATAATTCACCCCTCCACTTT.

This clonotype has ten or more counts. CDR3 bases: TGCGCCAGCAGCTTGGGACAGTCCGCCTACGAGCAGTACTTC. Translation: CASSLGQSAYEQYF. The genes are TRBV5-1 and TRBJ2-7; possibly TRBD1 for D (5 bases). V lost 0 bases and J lost 2, with 9 bases in between. Germline values: CDR1 SGHRS, CDR2 YFSETQ. This CDR3 is 14 amino acids long.

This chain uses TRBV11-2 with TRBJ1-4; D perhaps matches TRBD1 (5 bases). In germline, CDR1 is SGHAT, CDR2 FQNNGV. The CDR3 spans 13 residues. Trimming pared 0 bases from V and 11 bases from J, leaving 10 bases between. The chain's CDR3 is CASSLDRWGKLFF. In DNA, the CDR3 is TGTGCCAGCAGCTTAGATCGTTGGGGCAAACTGTTTTTT.

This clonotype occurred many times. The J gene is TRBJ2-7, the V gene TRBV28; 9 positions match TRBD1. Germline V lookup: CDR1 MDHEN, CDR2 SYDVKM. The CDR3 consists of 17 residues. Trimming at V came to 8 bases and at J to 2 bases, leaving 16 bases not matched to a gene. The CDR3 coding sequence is TGTGCCAGCCGAATACCAGCCGGGACAGGGACTACCTACGAGCAGTACTTC. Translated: CASRIPAGTGTTYEQYF.

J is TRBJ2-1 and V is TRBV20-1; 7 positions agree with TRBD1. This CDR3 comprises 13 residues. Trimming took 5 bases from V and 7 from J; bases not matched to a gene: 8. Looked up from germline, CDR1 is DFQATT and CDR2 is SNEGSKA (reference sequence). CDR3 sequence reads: CSASTGFRNEQFF. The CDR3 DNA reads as TGCAGTGCTTCGACAGGGTTTAGAAATGAGCAGTTCTTC.

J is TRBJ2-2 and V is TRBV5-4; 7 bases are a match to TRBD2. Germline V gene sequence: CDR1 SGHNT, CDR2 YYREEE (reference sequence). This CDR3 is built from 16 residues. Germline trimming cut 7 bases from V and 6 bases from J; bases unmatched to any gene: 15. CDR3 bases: TGTGCCAGCCATACGGGGGAGCGGGGTGTCGCCGGGGAGCTGTTTTTT. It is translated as CASHTGERGVAGELFF. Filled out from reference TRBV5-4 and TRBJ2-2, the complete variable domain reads ETGVTQSPTHLIKTRGQQVTLRCSSQSGHNTVSWYQQALGQGPQFIFQYYREEENGRGNFPPRFSGLQFPNYSSELNVNALELDDSALYLCASHTGERGVAGELFFGEGSRLTVL.

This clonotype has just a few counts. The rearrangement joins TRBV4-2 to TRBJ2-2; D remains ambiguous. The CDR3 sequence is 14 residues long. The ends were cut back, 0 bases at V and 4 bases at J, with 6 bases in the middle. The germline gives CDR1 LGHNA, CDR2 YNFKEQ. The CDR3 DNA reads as TGTGCCAGCAGCCAAGAAGGAATCACCGGGGAGCTGTTTTTT. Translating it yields CASSQEGITGELFF.

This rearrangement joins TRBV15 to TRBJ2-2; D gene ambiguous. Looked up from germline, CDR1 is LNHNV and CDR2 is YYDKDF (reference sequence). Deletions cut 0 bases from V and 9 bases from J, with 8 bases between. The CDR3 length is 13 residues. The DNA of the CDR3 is TGTGCCACCAGCAGAGATCATGTGAGGGAGCTGTTTTTT. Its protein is CATSRDHVRELFF.

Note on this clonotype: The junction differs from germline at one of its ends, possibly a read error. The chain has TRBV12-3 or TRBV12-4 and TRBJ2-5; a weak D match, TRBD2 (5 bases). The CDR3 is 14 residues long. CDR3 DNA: TGTGCCAGCAGTTTAGGGAGAGGAGGCAGTGCAAAGGACTTC. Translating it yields CASSLGRGGSAKDF.

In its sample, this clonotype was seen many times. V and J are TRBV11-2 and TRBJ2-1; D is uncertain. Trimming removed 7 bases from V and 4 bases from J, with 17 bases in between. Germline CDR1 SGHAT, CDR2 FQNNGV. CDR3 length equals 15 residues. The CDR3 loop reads CASTSEKARYNEQFF. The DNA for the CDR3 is TGTGCCAGCACTTCCGAGAAGGCCCGATACAATGAGCAGTTCTTC.

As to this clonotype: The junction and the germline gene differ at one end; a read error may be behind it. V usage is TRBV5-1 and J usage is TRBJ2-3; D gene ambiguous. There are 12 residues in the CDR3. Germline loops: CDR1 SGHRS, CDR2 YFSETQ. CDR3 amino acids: CAGSFHTDTQYF. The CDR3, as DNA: TGCGCCGGCAGCTTCCACACAGATACGCAGTATTTT.

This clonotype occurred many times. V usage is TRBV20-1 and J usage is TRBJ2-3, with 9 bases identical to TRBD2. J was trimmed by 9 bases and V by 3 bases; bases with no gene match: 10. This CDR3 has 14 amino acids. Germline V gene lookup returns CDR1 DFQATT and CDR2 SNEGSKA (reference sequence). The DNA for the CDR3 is TGCAGTGCTAGTCCCGGGGTAGCGGGAGAAACGCAGTATTTT. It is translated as CSASPGVAGETQYF.

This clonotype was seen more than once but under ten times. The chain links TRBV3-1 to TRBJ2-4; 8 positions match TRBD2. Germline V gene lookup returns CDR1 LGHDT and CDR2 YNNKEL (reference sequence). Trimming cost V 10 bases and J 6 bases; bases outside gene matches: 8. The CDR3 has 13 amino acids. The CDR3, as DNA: TGTGCCACTTCACCGGGACTAGGAAACATTCAGTACTTC. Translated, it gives CATSPGLGNIQYF.

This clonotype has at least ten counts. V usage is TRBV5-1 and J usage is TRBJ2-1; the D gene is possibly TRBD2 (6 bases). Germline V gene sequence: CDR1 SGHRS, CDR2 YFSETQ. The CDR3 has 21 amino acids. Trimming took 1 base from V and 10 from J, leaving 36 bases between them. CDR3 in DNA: TGCGCCAGCAGCTTGACCCCTTCGGTGCGGGACTCTGGCCTGCATTACAGGGAGCAGTTCTTC. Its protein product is CASSLTPSVRDSGLHYREQFF.

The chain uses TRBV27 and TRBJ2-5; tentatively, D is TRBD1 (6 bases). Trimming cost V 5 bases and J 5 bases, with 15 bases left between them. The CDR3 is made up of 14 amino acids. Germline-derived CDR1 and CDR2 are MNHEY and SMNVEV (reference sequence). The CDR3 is CASSLRQDGETQYF. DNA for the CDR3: TGTGCCAGCAGTCTGAGACAGGACGGGGAGACCCAGTACTTC.